The 25 T cell receptor beta chains below were found in one sample sequenced in a study of cytomegalovirus exposure and HLA in healthy donors. PCR amplification relied on 60 Vbeta primers (plus 13 Jbeta primers). Here immunoSEQ multiplex PCR was the method, and the copy in TCRdb shows in-frame clones only, minus some. The sample carries about 190,000 clones, about 77% recorded once. Material for sequencing was PBMCs. These receptors were obtained from a woman younger than 45 in good health and CMV-seropositive.

V usage is TRBV9 and J usage is TRBJ1-1; weak D call: TRBD1 (5 bases). From germline, CDR1 is SGDLS and CDR2 YYNGEE. Trimming left V 0 bases short and J 7 bases short, with 16 bases between. The CDR3 totals 15 residues. The CDR3 loop reads CASSVVATGRGEAFF. The CDR3 bases are TGTGCCAGCAGCGTAGTCGCGACCGGGAGGGGTGAAGCTTTCTTT. Variable domain in full (rest from reference TRBV9 and TRBJ1-1): DSGVTQTPKHLITATGQRVTLRCSPRSGDLSVYWYQQSLDQGLQFLIQYYNGEERAKGNILERFSAQQFPDLHSELNLSSLELGDSALYFCASSVVATGRGEAFFGQGTRLTVV.

This clone was detected only a few times. The sample contains more than one DNA sequence encoding this CDR3. The V gene is TRBV7-8, the J gene TRBJ1-1; 7 bases agree with TRBD1. Trimming cost V 2 bases and J 3 bases; bases outside gene matches: 3. The V gene's germline CDR1 is SGHVS and CDR2 FQNEAQ. The CDR3 runs to 14 residues. The CDR3 nucleotides read TGTGCCAGCAGCTTAAGCAGGGGGTACACTGAAGCTTTCTTT. Its translation: CASSLSRGYTEAFF. The full variable domain, rest sourced from reference TRBV7-8 and TRBJ1-1, is GAGVSQSPRYKVAKRGQDVALRCDPISGHVSLFWYQQALGQGPEFLTYFQNEAQLDKSGLPSDRFFAERPEGSVSTLKIQRTQQEDSAVYLCASSLSRGYTEAFFGQGTRLTVV.

The V and J genes are TRBV5-5 and TRBJ1-1, with 9 bases identical to TRBD1. The germline gives CDR1 SGHKS, CDR2 YYEKEE (reference sequence). J was trimmed by 6 bases and V by 0 bases; bases with no gene match: 3. The CDR3 sequence is 14 residues long. CDR3 region: CASSLARTGAEAFF. Written as DNA, the CDR3 is TGTGCCAGCAGCTTGGCCCGGACAGGGGCTGAAGCTTTCTTT.

The chain couples TRBV5-1 to TRBJ2-6; no clear D. The germline V and J ends were trimmed by 5 bases and 4 bases, with 10 bases remaining between them. Germline CDR1 and CDR2: SGHRS and YFSETQ. CDR3 size: 14 residues. The CDR3 here is CASSGLEGANVLTF. Here the CDR3 DNA reads TGCGCCAGCAGTGGGCTTGAGGGGGCCAACGTCCTGACTTTC.

This chain connects TRBV5-1 to TRBJ2-3, with TRBD1 matching 9 bases. Germline CDR1 reads SGHRS; CDR2 reads YFSETQ. The V segment lost 4 bases and the J segment 3 bases; nucleotides outside the gene matches: 9. There are 16 residues in the CDR3. This CDR3 is CASSEPTGTGTDTQYF. The CDR3 region has the DNA TGCGCCAGCAGCGAGCCGACCGGGACAGGGACAGATACGCAGTATTTT.

V usage is TRBV27 and J usage is TRBJ1-6, with TRBD1 as a possible D gene (5 bases). This CDR3 is 16 amino acids long. Germline V gene sequence: CDR1 MNHEY, CDR2 SMNVEV (reference sequence). V lost 5 bases and J 2 bases, leaving 13 bases between the germline ends. CDR3 loop: CASSLSQGTYNSPLHF. In DNA, the CDR3 is TGTGCCAGCAGTCTCAGCCAGGGCACCTATAATTCACCCCTCCACTTT.

The CDR3 region has the DNA TGCATCCCTCGCGCTAACTATGGCTACACCTTC. Translation: CIPRANYGYTF. The chain is built from TRBV29-1 and TRBJ1-2; unclear D gene. CDR1 SQVTM and CDR2 ANQGSEA come from the germline V gene. This CDR3 spans 11 amino acids.

This rearrangement joins TRBV7-9 to TRBJ2-2; 12 nucleotides match TRBD1. Germline CDR1 reads SEHNR; CDR2 reads FQNEAQ (reference sequence). With 4 bases clipped from V and 7 bases from J, the junction kept 4 bases outside the gene matches. The CDR3 extends over 15 amino acids. In nucleotides, the CDR3 is TGTGCCAGCAGCTGGGGACAGGGGGCCGGCGGGGAGCTGTTTTTT. It encodes CASSWGQGAGGELFF.

There are a few counts of this clone. The chain links TRBV5-1 to TRBJ2-3; 8 bases are shared with TRBD2. There are 16 residues in the CDR3. Germline CDR1 SGHRS, CDR2 YFSETQ. The J segment lost 2 bases and the V segment lost 6 bases, leaving 11 bases of the junction unmatched. CDR3: CASNVGAGAYTDTQYF. CDR3 sequence (DNA): TGCGCCAGCAACGTGGGAGCGGGGGCCTACACAGATACGCAGTATTTT.

V gene TRBV25-1 combines with J gene TRBJ1-4, with a weak D call TRBD1 (5 bases). V was pared by 7 bases and J by 7 bases, with 16 bases between. In germline, CDR1 is MGHDK, CDR2 SYGVNS. This CDR3 has 14 residues. As DNA, the CDR3 is TGTGCCAGCACCCCGGGGGGTTTGGTTGAAAAACTGTTTTTT. This codes for CASTPGGLVEKLFF.

This clone was observed once. The CDR3 reads CASSSNRRNTEAFF. CDR3 in DNA: TGTGCCAGCAGCTCAAACAGGAGAAACACTGAAGCTTTCTTT. The V gene is TRBV7-3, the J gene TRBJ1-1; a possible D gene is TRBD1 (5 bases). This CDR3 has 14 amino acids. The V end was cut by 4 bases, the J end by 2 bases, with 11 bases between. Germline loops: CDR1 SGHTA, CDR2 FQGTGA. The full variable domain, with the rest looked up from reference TRBV7-3 and TRBJ1-1, is GAGVSQTPSNKVTEKGKYVELRCDPISGHTALYWYRQSLGQGPEFLIYFQGTGAADDSGLPNDRFFAVRPEGSVSTLKIQRTERGDSAVYLCASSSNRRNTEAFFGQGTRLTVV.

This rearrangement joins TRBV7-3 to TRBJ2-7; no reliable D call. The CDR3 has 14 amino acids. The V and J ends lost 4 bases and 0 bases respectively, with 10 bases between them. Germline V lookup: CDR1 SGHTA, CDR2 FQGTGA. Here the CDR3 DNA reads TGTGCCAGCAGCTCTTCCGGGTCCTCCTACGAGCAGTACTTC. Residues: CASSSSGSSYEQYF.

This clone was seen only once. The CDR3 loop is CASSSAGNTEAFF. The CDR3 region has the DNA TGCGCCAGCAGCTCGGCGGGCAACACTGAAGCTTTCTTT. V usage is TRBV5-1 and J usage is TRBJ1-1, with D unclear. The CDR3 is 13 residues long. V shed 3 bases and J shed 2 bases, with 8 bases lying between them. CDR1 and CDR2 (germline): SGHRS, YFSETQ. Supplemented by reference TRBV5-1 and TRBJ1-1, the full variable domain reads KAGVTQTPRYLIKTRGQQVTLSCSPISGHRSVSWYQQTPGQGLQFLFEYFSETQRNKGNFPGRFSGRQFSNSRSEMNVSTLELGDSALYLCASSSAGNTEAFFGQGTRLTVV.

In its sample, this clone was seen once. The chain couples TRBV29-1 to TRBJ1-1, with D unresolved. Looked up from germline, CDR1 is SQVTM and CDR2 is ANQGSEA. V lost 4 bases and J 0 bases, leaving 9 bases between the germline ends. This CDR3 has 13 amino acids. DNA of the CDR3: TGCAGCGTTGTCTCCGGTTTGAACACTGAAGCTTTCTTT. The encoded protein is CSVVSGLNTEAFF.

The V call is TRBV11-2, the J call TRBJ2-5, with D perhaps TRBD2 (5 bases). The CDR3 has 13 amino acids. V lost 2 bases, J lost 5 bases, and 9 bases lay in between. Germline V gives CDR1 SGHAT, CDR2 FQNNGV. CDR3: CASSLQLGETQYF. The CDR3 DNA is TGTGCCAGCAGCTTACAACTAGGGGAGACCCAGTACTTC.

CDR3 sequence (DNA): TGTGCCAGCAGCCAACAGGGGGCCACTGGAAACACCATATATTTT. Translated: CASSQQGATGNTIYF. The V gene is TRBV2, the J gene TRBJ1-3; 9 bases align to TRBD1. Unmatched junction bases numbered 5, after V lost 6 bases and J lost 2 bases. Per germline, CDR1 SNHLY and CDR2 FYNNEI. This CDR3 is 15 amino acids long.

The J gene is TRBJ1-1, the V gene TRBV28; D perhaps matches TRBD1 (5 bases). The CDR3 has 13 residues. Germline assignment: CDR1 MDHEN and CDR2 SYDVKM. V dropped 10 bases and J dropped 3 bases, with 15 bases sitting between them. CDR3 nucleotide sequence: TGTGCCACCACGGGCGACAGATACACTGAAGCTTTCTTT. Translation gives CATTGDRYTEAFF.

The rearrangement uses TRBV4-3 and TRBJ2-3, with a possible D match to TRBD1 (5 bases). V was clipped by 2 bases and J by 0 bases, with 9 bases between them. Germline CDR1 is LGHNA and CDR2 is YSLEER. This CDR3 has 15 residues. CDR3 coding DNA: TGCGCCAGCAGCCAAATCAGGGTTAGCACAGATACGCAGTATTTT. Translating gives CASSQIRVSTDTQYF.

This chain joins TRBV5-1 and TRBJ2-7; D not certain. Trimming cost V 3 bases and J 3 bases, with 7 bases left between them. Germline V lookup: CDR1 SGHRS, CDR2 YFSETQ. There are 12 residues in the CDR3. The chain's CDR3 is CASSSNDYEQYF. The CDR3 bases are TGCGCCAGCAGCTCTAATGACTACGAGCAGTACTTC.

The chain carries TRBV4-1 and TRBJ2-1; 13 bases are a match to TRBD2. V was clipped by 3 bases and J by 9 bases; unmatched bases: 8. Germline CDR1 MGHRA, CDR2 YSYEKL. The length of the CDR3 is 16 residues. Here the CDR3 reads CASSHLRTSGSAEQFF. CDR3 in DNA: TGCGCCAGCAGCCACCTTCGGACTAGCGGGAGTGCTGAGCAGTTCTTC.

The gene calls are TRBV6-6 and TRBJ1-2, with TRBD1 as a possible D gene (5 bases). Looked up from germline, CDR1 is MNHNY and CDR2 is SVGAGI (reference sequence). This CDR3 has 12 amino acids. Trimming pared 6 bases from V and 4 bases from J, leaving 9 bases between. Here the CDR3 reads CASSPQGYGYTF. CDR3 bases: TGTGCCAGCAGCCCCCAGGGCTATGGCTACACCTTC.

The rearrangement joins TRBV5-4 to TRBJ1-4; 9 nucleotides line up with TRBD1. V gave up 4 bases and J gave up 6 bases; unmatched junction bases: 4. CDR1 is SGHNT, CDR2 YYREEE, per germline (reference sequence). The CDR3 is made up of 14 amino acids. Here the CDR3 DNA reads TGTGCCAGCAGCAAGGACAGGGGCGATGAAAAACTGTTTTTT. Translated, it gives CASSKDRGDEKLFF. Full variable domain (missing parts from reference TRBV5-4 and TRBJ1-4): ETGVTQSPTHLIKTRGQQVTLRCSSQSGHNTVSWYQQALGQGPQFIFQYYREEENGRGNFPPRFSGLQFPNYSSELNVNALELDDSALYLCASSKDRGDEKLFFGSGTQLSVL.

J is TRBJ1-6 and V is TRBV19, with 9 nucleotides matching TRBD1. Germline V gene sequence: CDR1 LNHDA, CDR2 SQIVND (reference sequence). The CDR3 length is 16 residues. V lost 5 bases, J lost 7 bases, and 9 bases stayed unmatched. In nucleotides, the CDR3 is TGTGCCAGTAGTTCTCAGACAGGGGGTCGGAATTCACCCCTCCACTTT. Its translation: CASSSQTGGRNSPLHF. Supplemented by reference TRBV19 and TRBJ1-6, the full variable domain reads DGGITQSPKYLFRKEGQNVTLSCEQNLNHDAMYWYRQDPGQGLRLIYYSQIVNDFQKGDIAEGYSVSREKKESFPLTVTSAQKNPTAFYLCASSSQTGGRNSPLHFGNGTRLTVT.

The chain is built from TRBV5-1 and TRBJ2-5; TRBD2 matches 14 bases. J lost 11 bases, V lost 3 bases, and 9 bases had no gene match. Germline assignment: CDR1 SGHRS and CDR2 YFSETQ. This CDR3 has 15 residues. In DNA, the CDR3 is TGCGCCAGCAGCTCGGCGACTAGCGGGAGGGAGGAGCAGTACTTC. Translating it yields CASSSATSGREEQYF. Using reference TRBV5-1 and TRBJ2-5 for the parts outside the CDR3, the full variable domain is KAGVTQTPRYLIKTRGQQVTLSCSPISGHRSVSWYQQTPGQGLQFLFEYFSETQRNKGNFPGRFSGRQFSNSRSEMNVSTLELGDSALYLCASSSATSGREEQYFGPGTRLLVL.

This clone occurred a few times. V gene TRBV11-1 combines with J gene TRBJ2-7, with 10 bases aligning to TRBD2. CDR1 is SGHAT and CDR2 is FQDESV in the germline V gene (reference sequence). The CDR3 contains 15 residues. The V gene end was trimmed by 2 bases and the J gene end by 3 bases; junction bases not matched to a gene: 4. The CDR3 sequence: CASSLPAGGIYEQYF. In DNA form, the CDR3 reads TGTGCCAGCAGCTTACCAGCGGGAGGGATCTACGAGCAGTACTTC.